Included here is one T cell receptor beta chain sequence, with context. The source of the sample is a study of identifying expanded T cells in peripheral blood. Sequencing used immunoSEQ multiplex PCR; TCRdb keeps in-frame clones, though not all of them. Found here are about 58,000 clones, about four fifths of them singletons; the top ten hold around a sixth. The sequenced sample consisted of blood. The receptor comes from a person between 18 and 69 years old in good health.

The CDR3 sequence: CASSLVRLAGENTGELFF. CDR3 nucleotide sequence: TGTGCCAGCAGCTTAGTGAGACTAGCGGGGGAGAACACCGGGGAGCTGTTTTTT. The chain has TRBV7-3 and TRBJ2-2, with 12 positions matching TRBD2. The CDR3 length is 18 residues. Unmatched junction bases numbered 5, after V lost 2 bases and J lost 1 base. Germline-derived CDR1 and CDR2 are SGHTA and FQGTGA.